Below are 27 T cell receptor beta chains sequenced from a single sample in a study of control samples from healthy donors and cancer patients. Produced via immunoSEQ multiplex PCR; TCRdb's table is partial and in-frame only. The sample includes about 130,000 clones, 93% of them seen just once. The source material was PBMCs. The receptors were gathered from a man in his fifties with head and neck cancer.

The V call is TRBV12-3 or TRBV12-4, the J call TRBJ1-1; D gene ambiguous. The CDR3 length is 11 residues. Trimming stripped 3 bases from V and 11 bases from J, with 10 bases between. The CDR3 DNA is TGTGCCAGCAGTTTGGGATTTCGGGCTTTCTTT. It is translated as CASSLGFRAFF.

The V gene is TRBV6-2 or TRBV6-3, the J gene TRBJ2-3, with no clear D. Germline V CDR1 and CDR2: MNHEY, SVGEGT. V was cut by 2 bases and J by 5 bases, with 14 bases left in between. This CDR3 is 15 amino acids long. The CDR3 protein is CASSYPSFLIDTQYF. CDR3 DNA: TGTGCCAGCAGTTACCCCTCTTTCCTGATAGATACGCAGTATTTT.

V is TRBV4-2 and J is TRBJ1-5; D is undetermined. The V and J ends lost 4 bases and 11 bases respectively, with 15 bases between them. From germline, CDR1 is LGHNA and CDR2 YNFKEQ. The CDR3 is 13 residues long. CDR3 nucleotides: TGTGCCAGCAGCCGCGCTGGAGAATCGGCCCAGCATTTT. Protein sequence: CASSRAGESAQHF.

The chain uses TRBV4-3 and TRBJ1-1; D remains unclear. The CDR3 extends over 14 amino acids. V was clipped by 1 base and J by 6 bases, with 12 bases between them. Germline V gene data show CDR1 as LGHNA and CDR2 as YSLEER. CDR3 in amino acids: CASSQAVFGAEAFF. The DNA for the CDR3 is TGCGCCAGCAGCCAAGCTGTGTTTGGCGCTGAAGCTTTCTTT.

This clone was observed once. The chain joins TRBV9 to TRBJ2-7; TRBD1 might be the D (5 bases). The CDR3 is 15 amino acids. CDR1 is SGDLS and CDR2 is YYNGEE in the germline V gene. V was shortened by 0 bases and J by 1 base, with 11 bases between the two germline ends. The DNA of the CDR3 is TGTGCCAGCAGCGTAGATGCAGGGCATTCCTACGAGCAGTACTTC. Translated, it gives CASSVDAGHSYEQYF.

In the case of this clone: Distinct nucleotide sequences in the sample also encode this CDR3. The chain is built from TRBV18 and TRBJ1-3; D remains unclear. From germline, CDR1 is KGHSH and CDR2 LQKENI. V shed 6 bases and J shed 2 bases, with 11 bases lying between them. This CDR3 is 14 amino acids long. The CDR3, as DNA: TGTGCCAGCTCCCCTAGGACGGCTGGAAACACCATATATTTT. Its translation is CASSPRTAGNTIYF.

Here the CDR3 DNA reads TGTGCCAGCAGCTTCGGGGAGCGAACCGAGCAGTACTTC. Translating it yields CASSFGERTEQYF. This chain uses TRBV7-3 with TRBJ2-7, with D tentatively TRBD2 (5 bases). This CDR3 has 13 residues. V lost 3 bases and J 6 bases, leaving 12 bases between the germline ends. Germline assignment: CDR1 SGHTA and CDR2 FQGTGA.

The chain links TRBV6-2 or TRBV6-3 to TRBJ2-7; TRBD2 aligns across 8 bases. Germline CDR1 and CDR2: MNHEY and SVGEGT. Losses at the gene ends were 2 bases for V and 5 bases for J; bases not matched to a gene: 8. The CDR3 contains 15 residues. CDR3 sequence reads: CASSYRAGGGHEQYF. The CDR3 nucleotides read TGTGCCAGCAGTTACAGGGCGGGGGGCGGCCACGAGCAGTACTTC.

This chain links TRBV20-1 with TRBJ1-2; D unclear. The germline V gene encodes CDR1 DFQATT and CDR2 SNEGSKA (reference sequence). This CDR3 contains 11 residues. Trimming shortened V by 2 bases and J by 5 bases, and 6 bases separated the two germline ends. In nucleotides, the CDR3 is TGCAGTGCTAGAAGGGCGTATGGCTACACCTTC. This gives the protein CSARRAYGYTF.

The rearrangement joins TRBV4-3 to TRBJ1-2; 10 bases agree with TRBD1. This CDR3 has 16 residues. Germline CDR1 is LGHNA and CDR2 is YSLEER. V lost 0 bases, J lost 8 bases, and 9 bases stayed unmatched. The CDR3 sequence: CASSQDRGQGQKGYTF. The CDR3 DNA is TGCGCCAGCAGCCAAGACCGGGGACAGGGGCAAAAGGGCTACACCTTC.

The chain uses TRBV27 and TRBJ1-4, with D perhaps matching TRBD1 (6 bases). Trimming pared 6 bases from V and 7 bases from J, leaving 15 bases between. The CDR3 consists of 14 residues. Germline assignment: CDR1 MNHEY and CDR2 SMNVEV (reference sequence). DNA for the CDR3: TGTGCCAGCAGACCGGACAGTTTCGGTGAAAAACTGTTTTTT. Translation: CASRPDSFGEKLFF.

The chain carries TRBV6-5 and TRBJ1-5; 10 bases match TRBD1. CDR1 and CDR2 (germline): MNHEY, SVGAGI. V lost 6 bases to trimming and J lost 6 bases; unmatched junction nucleotides: 5. The CDR3 is 14 amino acids. The CDR3 sequence: CASSETGGGQPQHF. DNA for the CDR3: TGTGCCAGCAGCGAGACAGGGGGCGGTCAGCCCCAGCATTTT.

The chain carries TRBV2 and TRBJ2-5; TRBD1 agrees at 8 bases. CDR1 and CDR2 (germline): SNHLY, FYNNEI. V shed 5 bases and J 2 bases; nucleotides not matched to a gene: 10. The CDR3 has 16 residues. Here the CDR3 DNA reads TGTGCCAGCAGTCTACAGGGGGTCCTAATGCAAGAGACCCAGTACTTC. Translation: CASSLQGVLMQETQYF. Complete variable domain (other parts from reference TRBV2 and TRBJ2-5): EPEVTQTPSHQVTQMGQEVILRCVPISNHLYFYWYRQILGQKVEFLVSFYNNEISEKSEIFDDQFSVERPDGSNFTLKIRSTKLEDSAMYFCASSLQGVLMQETQYFGPGTRLLVL.

V and J are TRBV6-6 and TRBJ2-1, with TRBD2 matching over 9 bases. CDR1 MNHNY and CDR2 SVGAGI come from the germline V gene (reference sequence). V shed 8 bases and J 7 bases; nucleotides not matched to a gene: 12. The CDR3 is 15 residues long. CDR3 nucleotides: TGTGCCAGCCTAGCGGGGCGGCTGGAGGGTAATGAGCAGTTCTTC. Amino acids: CASLAGRLEGNEQFF.

This chain links TRBV7-9 with TRBJ1-2; 7 bases agree with TRBD1. CDR1 and CDR2 from the germline V gene are SEHNR and FQNEAQ (reference sequence). CDR3 size: 13 residues. V was pared by 3 bases and J by 7 bases, with 5 bases of the junction left unmatched. The CDR3 DNA follows: TGTGCCAGCAGCTTTGCACAGGGGAGTGGCTACACCTTC. This encodes CASSFAQGSGYTF. The whole variable domain, remainder taken from reference TRBV7-9 and TRBJ1-2, is DTGVSQNPRHKITKRGQNVTFRCDPISEHNRLYWYRQTLGQGPEFLTYFQNEAQLEKSRLLSDRFSAERPKGSFSTLEIQRTEQGDSAMYLCASSFAQGSGYTFGSGTRLTVV.

The chain recombines TRBV2 with TRBJ1-4, with a possible D match to TRBD1 (6 bases). With 9 bases removed from V and 7 bases from J, the gap between germline ends came to 18 bases. Germline assignment: CDR1 SNHLY and CDR2 FYNNEI. CDR3 length: 14 amino acids. Here the CDR3 reads CASHRGGMGEKLFF. CDR3 in DNA: TGTGCCAGTCATAGAGGGGGTATGGGTGAAAAACTGTTTTTT.

The gene calls are TRBV5-4 and TRBJ2-1, with 10 bases fitting TRBD2. The length of the CDR3 is 14 residues. V shed 1 base, J shed 12 bases, and the junction held 7 bases outside the gene matches. Germline CDR1 reads SGHNT; CDR2 reads YYREEE (reference sequence). The CDR3 sequence is CASSLILAGEGQFF. The CDR3 DNA reads TGTGCCAGCAGCTTGATCCTAGCGGGGGAGGGGCAGTTCTTC.

This sequence joins TRBV7-6 and TRBJ1-2, with D possibly being TRBD1 (5 bases). V was pared by 5 bases and J by 8 bases, with 15 bases between. The CDR3 consists of 13 residues. Germline-derived CDR1 and CDR2 are SGHVS and FNYEAQ. The CDR3 sequence is CASSPDRSKGYTF. The CDR3 DNA sequence: TGTGCCAGCAGCCCTGACAGATCTAAAGGCTACACCTTC. The whole variable domain, remainder taken from reference TRBV7-6 and TRBJ1-2, is GAGVSQSPRYKVTKRGQDVALRCDPISGHVSLYWYRQALGQGPEFLTYFNYEAQQDKSGLPNDRFSAERPEGSISTLTIQRTEQRDSAMYRCASSPDRSKGYTFGSGTRLTVV.

The chain is built from TRBV5-1 and TRBJ1-3; weak D call: TRBD1 (5 bases). The CDR3 consists of 15 residues. Germline V gene sequence: CDR1 SGHRS, CDR2 YFSETQ. Trimming stripped 0 bases from V and 3 bases from J, with 10 bases between. The CDR3 spells CASSLAGQGGNTIYF. CDR3 DNA: TGCGCCAGCAGCTTGGCCGGGCAGGGTGGAAACACCATATATTTT.

The rearrangement links TRBV18 to TRBJ2-7, with TRBD1 matching over 9 bases. Looked up from germline, CDR1 is KGHSH and CDR2 is LQKENI. This CDR3 is built from 16 residues. V lost 3 bases, J lost 2 bases, and 8 bases stayed unmatched. CDR3 sequence reads: CASSPQKTGGPYEQYF. The CDR3 bases are TGTGCCAGCTCACCCCAAAAGACAGGGGGTCCCTACGAGCAGTACTTC.

The sample holds one count of this clone. J is TRBJ2-2 and V is TRBV7-2; D not resolved. The CDR3 is 13 amino acids. Looked up from germline, CDR1 is SGHTA and CDR2 is FQGNSA. V was pared by 5 bases and J by 7 bases, with 11 bases between. The CDR3 loop is CASSAPLYGELFF. The CDR3, as DNA: TGTGCCAGCAGCGCCCCGTTGTACGGGGAGCTGTTTTTT.

The chain employs TRBV10-3 and TRBJ1-6, with D perhaps TRBD1 (5 bases). CDR3 length: 15 amino acids. Deletions cut 4 bases from V and 10 bases from J, with 17 bases between. Germline CDR1 ENHRY, CDR2 SYGVKD. CDR3 sequence reads: CAISVGAGTGSPLHF. CDR3 DNA sequence: TGTGCCATCAGTGTGGGTGCGGGGACGGGGTCACCCCTCCACTTT.

The V call is TRBV18, the J call TRBJ2-1; a weak D match, TRBD1 (5 bases). This CDR3 has 14 amino acids. Trimming shortened V by 4 bases and J by 6 bases, and 13 bases separated the two germline ends. From germline, CDR1 is KGHSH and CDR2 LQKENI. CDR3 protein: CASSHRTAINEQFF. CDR3 nucleotides: TGTGCCAGCTCACACAGGACGGCTATCAATGAGCAGTTCTTC.

As regards this clone: The same CDR3 also results from other DNA sequences found in this sample. DNA for the CDR3: TGTGCCAGCTCACGGGACAGGGGGAGCTCCTACGAGCAGTACTTC. Translation gives CASSRDRGSSYEQYF. This chain links TRBV18 with TRBJ2-7; 11 bases match TRBD1. CDR3 length: 15 amino acids. The ends lost 4 bases at V and 0 bases at J; junction bases unmatched: 2. The germline V gene encodes CDR1 KGHSH and CDR2 LQKENI.

This clone was found once. The chain links TRBV27 to TRBJ1-4; 8 bases match TRBD1. V shed 5 bases, J shed 3 bases, and the junction held 5 bases outside the gene matches. CDR1 and CDR2 from the germline V gene are MNHEY and SMNVEV (reference sequence). The CDR3 spans 15 residues. CDR3 protein: CASSEQGVPNEKLFF. For the CDR3, the DNA is TGTGCCAGCAGTGAACAGGGGGTCCCTAATGAAAAACTGTTTTTT.

The chain couples TRBV7-2 to TRBJ1-5; D not resolved. Germline V gene data show CDR1 as SGHTA and CDR2 as FQGNSA. Trimming took off 5 bases at V and 0 bases at J, with 11 bases between the two ends. The CDR3 is 15 amino acids. DNA of the CDR3: TGTGCCAGCAGCCCCAACAGTTATAGCAATCAGCCCCAGCATTTT. This sequence encodes CASSPNSYSNQPQHF.

The chain has TRBV6-2 or TRBV6-3 and TRBJ1-2; maybe TRBD1 (5 bases). The CDR3 consists of 13 residues. CDR1 MNHEY and CDR2 SVGEGT come from the germline V gene. The germline V and J ends were trimmed by 5 bases and 8 bases, with 15 bases remaining between them. CDR3 nucleotides: TGTGCCAGCAGTCCAGACAGACGTGTCGGCTACACCTTC. As protein: CASSPDRRVGYTF.